The rows below give T cell receptor beta chains drawn from one sample of a study of vaccination effects on CD4 cells after COVID-19. Their antigens are not known. TCRdb's copy holds only in-frame clones and misses some; the assay was immunoSEQ multiplex PCR. This sample has 50,000 to 70,000 clones; about two thirds occur once, and the top ten carry approximately 22%. The sequences come from CD4+ T cells from PBMCs cultured without peptide, collected before COVID-19 vaccination. The source is a human donor who had a prior SARS-CoV-2 infection. Each CDR3 is given with its conserved first and last residue. A D gene is named only where the DNA matches it firmly. Not all rows give a size; the values are once, few, many and, for expanded clones, a class.

D	V	size	J	CDR3	DNA
-	TRBV7-6	-	TRBJ2-3	CASSLGPLSSTDTQYF	TGTGCCAGCAGCTTAGGTCCCCTTTCTAGCACAGATACGCAGTATTTT
-	TRBV5-4	-	TRBJ2-5	CASSSRDTQETQYF	TGTGCCAGCAGCTCCCGGGACACCCAAGAGACCCAGTACTTC
-	TRBV2	few	TRBJ1-1	CASSLRSFVRDEAFF	TGTGCCAGCAGTCTGCGCTCATTCGTTCGGGATGAAGCTTTCTTT
-	TRBV5-6	-	TRBJ2-1	CASSAYNEQFF	TGTGCCAGCAGCGCATACAATGAGCAGTTCTTC
-	TRBV7-9	-	TRBJ2-1	CASSFSGTRRNEQFF	TGTGCCAGCAGCTTTTCAGGAACTAGGCGGAATGAGCAGTTCTTC
-	TRBV2	-	TRBJ2-7	CASSVLATIYYEQYF	TGTGCCAGCAGTGTTTTGGCGACGATCTACTACGAGCAGTACTTC
-	TRBV18	few	TRBJ2-7	CASSRGLLDVEQYF	TGTGCCAGCTCTCGGGGCCTATTAGACGTCGAGCAGTACTTC
TRBD2	TRBV19	-	TRBJ2-3	CASSSGGSTDTQYF	TGTGCCAGTTCCAGCGGGGGTAGCACAGATACGCAGTATTTT
TRBD1	TRBV18	-	TRBJ1-1	CASSTDRGGNTEAFF	TGTGCCAGCTCAACGGACAGGGGGGGAAACACTGAAGCTTTCTTT
-	TRBV9	-	TRBJ2-5	CASSVGQHQETQYF	TGTGCCAGCAGCGTAGGACAGCACCAAGAGACCCAGTACTTC
-	TRBV6-5	-	TRBJ1-3	CASSYRQPSGNTIYF	TGTGCCAGCAGTTACCGGCAGCCCTCTGGAAACACCATATATTTT
-	TRBV15	medium-sized	TRBJ2-7	CATSRPGRLYEQYF	TGTGCCACCAGCAGGCCGGGACGGCTCTACGAGCAGTACTTC
-	TRBV6-5	-	TRBJ1-3	CASGGISGNTIYF	TGTGCCAGTGGGGGGATTTCTGGAAACACCATATATTTT